Listed here is a single T cell receptor beta chain. The source of the sample is a study of monozygotic twins with inflammatory bowel disease. CDR1 and CDR2 from the germline V gene are ENHRY and SYGVKD. The CDR3 covers 15 residues. Reprocessing the 5' RACE reads, TCRdb reports a single entry for every CDR3 protein and omits DNA. The listing contains over 200,000 distinct CDR3 sequences. Input material: blood. The source of this sequence is a human donor with ulcerative colitis or Crohn's disease, or a healthy co-twin of an affected twin (not recorded which). The chain couples TRBV10-3 to TRBJ2-7; TCRdb proposes TRBD2, but this gene call is untestable without DNA. The CDR3 spells CAISETGPASYEQYF.